The clone carrying this TCR beta chain was seen a handful of times. The antigen is undetermined. The data were taken from a study of T-cell reconstitution after alpha-beta-depleted transplantation in children. The study's findings and limits: Surviving recipient T cells and intrathymic progenitors accounted for some patients' high TCRbeta diversity at day 60.

During its preparation, the TCRbeta library received unique molecular identifiers. TCRdb recomputed calls from the PCR reads with MiXCR, one row per CDR3 protein. The profile shows almost 600,000 distinct CDR3 sequences, 25% to 30% of them singletons. The CDR3 runs 12 residues. The V gene lost 8 bases and the J gene lost 4 bases, with 11 bases spanning the gap. The germline CDR1 and CDR2 sequences are SNHLY and FYNNEI. The chain employs TRBV2 and TRBJ1-1; D gene ambiguous. The sequenced sample was PBMCs, obtained before TCRalphabeta/CD19-depleted stem cell transplant. The origin of this receptor is a boy younger than two with Wiskott-Aldrich syndrome, due to receive a stem cell transplant. The CDR3 DNA follows: TGTGCCAGCCAGGTTCGGGGCACTGAAGCTTTCTTT. Its translation is CASQVRGTEAFF.